The next 20 T cell receptor beta chains were all read from a single sample in a study of liver allograft versus peripheral blood T cells. Study background: Comparisons were made between T cell receptor repertoires found in transplanted livers and those circulating in recipients' peripheral blood.

MiXCR, applied by TCRdb to the reads, yields one record per CDR3 protein. The data contain over 10,000 distinct CDR3 sequences, less than 20% of them singletons. The receptors here all came from a human patient who had a liver transplant. Certain T cells may be donor cells from the graft.

This clonotype was counted ten times or more. The chain employs TRBV7-2 and TRBJ1-5, with unresolved D. The CDR3 totals 15 residues. Per germline, CDR1 SGHTA and CDR2 FQGNSA. V gave up 3 bases and J gave up 5 bases, with 14 bases separating them. The CDR3 is CASSFGLRSDQPQHF. The CDR3 coding sequence is TGTGCCAGCAGCTTTGGACTCCGTAGTGATCAGCCCCAGCATTTT.

This clonotype rates as medium-sized. V usage is TRBV6-5 and J usage is TRBJ1-3, with D perhaps matching TRBD1 (6 bases). Trimming pared 4 bases from V and 0 bases from J, leaving 13 bases between. The germline V gene has CDR1 MNHEY and CDR2 SVGAGI. The CDR3 is made up of 16 amino acids. CDR3 loop: CASSSYRVLSGNTIYF. The CDR3, as DNA: TGTGCCAGCAGTTCTTACAGGGTTCTCTCTGGAAACACCATATATTTT.

The rearrangement joins TRBV20-1 to TRBJ1-1, with D hard to call. V was trimmed by 0 bases and J by 0 bases, leaving 5 bases between them. This CDR3 comprises 13 residues. Germline V lookup: CDR1 DFQATT, CDR2 SNEGSKA (reference sequence). The CDR3 DNA sequence: TGCAGTGCTAGAGAACATATGAACACTGAAGCTTTCTTT. As protein: CSAREHMNTEAFF.

The sample holds a few counts of this clonotype. The chain joins TRBV5-5 to TRBJ2-5; D gene uncertain. Germline CDR1 and CDR2: SGHKS and YYEKEE (reference sequence). This CDR3 is built from 13 residues. Trimming pared 4 bases from V and 7 bases from J, leaving 14 bases between. The CDR3 DNA reads TGTGCCAGCAGCGTGGACGGGCCATTGACCCAGTACTTC. Protein: CASSVDGPLTQYF.

This chain uses TRBV20-1 with TRBJ2-7; weak D call: TRBD1 (6 bases). The CDR3 extends over 14 amino acids. Germline V lookup: CDR1 DFQATT, CDR2 SNEGSKA (reference sequence). V lost 6 bases to trimming and J lost 6 bases, with 21 bases between them. The chain's CDR3 is CSATMVRGYVEQYF. The CDR3 bases are TGCAGTGCCACTATGGTCAGGGGTTACGTCGAGCAGTACTTC.

This clonotype showed up just once. The gene calls are TRBV6-2 or TRBV6-3 and TRBJ1-2; D possibly corresponds to TRBD1 (5 bases). Germline-derived CDR1 and CDR2 are MNHEY and SVGEGT. The CDR3 runs 13 residues. The V end was cut by 6 bases, the J end by 6 bases, with 14 bases between. This chain's CDR3 is CASRGRLGDGYTF. In DNA form, the CDR3 reads TGTGCCAGCAGGGGACGGTTGGGAGATGGCTACACCTTC.

Details on this clonotype: The junction departs from germline at one end; a sequencing error may be responsible. The V gene is TRBV20-1, the J gene TRBJ1-5, with 9 bases lining up with TRBD1. Per the germline V gene, CDR1 is DFQATT and CDR2 is SNEGSKA (reference sequence). CDR3 length: 17 amino acids. The CDR3 DNA sequence: TGCAGTGCTAGTTCGGACAGGGGAGATAAAGGCAATCAGCACCAGCATTTT. Amino acids: CSASSDRGDKGNQHQHF.

This clonotype is medium-sized by share. The chain couples TRBV5-6 to TRBJ1-2; D remains ambiguous. From germline, CDR1 is SGHDT and CDR2 YYEEEE. This CDR3 is 14 amino acids long. The V and J ends lost 4 bases and 0 bases respectively, with 10 bases between them. This chain's CDR3 is CASSLLQANYGYTF. The CDR3 DNA is TGTGCCAGCAGCCTCCTCCAGGCTAACTATGGCTACACCTTC. Variable domain in full (rest from reference TRBV5-6 and TRBJ1-2): DAGVTQSPTHLIKTRGQQVTLRCSPKSGHDTVSWYQQALGQGPQFIFQYYEEEERQRGNFPDRFSGHQFPNYSSELNVNALLLGDSALYLCASSLLQANYGYTFGSGTRLTVV.

The rearrangement joins TRBV6-2 or TRBV6-3 to TRBJ2-7; the D is unclear. Germline lookup yields CDR1 MNHEY and CDR2 SVGEGT. This CDR3 has 15 residues. Trimming took off 5 bases at V and 8 bases at J, with 22 bases between the two ends. The CDR3 region has the DNA TGTGCCAGCAGTGTGTTGAGACGGGCCGTTTCCAAGCAGTACTTC. Its translation is CASSVLRRAVSKQYF.

This clonotype is labeled medium-sized. The chain uses TRBV28 and TRBJ1-2, with 9 bases lining up with TRBD1. CDR3 length equals 15 residues. In germline, CDR1 is MDHEN, CDR2 SYDVKM. V dropped 6 bases and J dropped 7; count of bases not matched to a gene: 12. The chain's CDR3 is CASSGTGSSVAGYTF. For the CDR3, the DNA is TGTGCCAGCAGCGGGACAGGGAGCTCCGTGGCTGGCTACACCTTC.

V and J are TRBV6-2 or TRBV6-3 and TRBJ1-1; D is ambiguous. CDR1 is MNHEY and CDR2 is SVGEGT in the germline V gene. This CDR3 has 14 amino acids. Deletions cut 8 bases from V and 8 bases from J, with 21 bases between. CDR3 DNA sequence: TGTGCCAGCTTCTTGGCCCCTAGAGCTCCCGAAGCTTTCTTT. This encodes CASFLAPRAPEAFF.

As to this clonotype: A clone one base away is much larger, so this may be a read error. The V gene is TRBV18, the J gene TRBJ1-4, with D perhaps TRBD1 (6 bases). The germline CDR1 and CDR2 sequences are KGHSH and LQKENI. This CDR3 spans 15 amino acids. As DNA, the CDR3 is TGTGCCAGGTCACCCAGGACAGACTCTAATGAAAAACTGTTTTTT. It codes for CARSPRTDSNEKLFF.

This clonotype has just a few counts. The genes are TRBV28 and TRBJ2-7; D is perhaps TRBD2 (5 bases). CDR3 length equals 11 residues. The V end lost 8 bases, the J end lost 4 bases, and 9 bases lay between the germline ends. The germline CDR1 and CDR2 sequences are MDHEN and SYDVKM. The CDR3 reads CASEGPYEQYF. The DNA for the CDR3 is TGTGCCAGCGAGGGCCCATACGAGCAGTACTTC.

Relative to its sample, this clonotype is medium-sized. J is TRBJ1-5 and V is TRBV15; a weak D match, TRBD1 (6 bases). Trimming pared 5 bases from V and 0 bases from J, leaving 11 bases between. Germline CDR1 LNHNV, CDR2 YYDKDF (reference sequence). This CDR3 contains 15 residues. The DNA of the CDR3 is TGTGCCACCAGCCTTTACAGGGATAGCAATCAGCCCCAGCATTTT. Translation gives CATSLYRDSNQPQHF.

CDR3: CASGGVGDSYYEQYF. The DNA of the CDR3 is TGTGCCAGCGGGGGGGTAGGGGACAGCTATTACGAGCAGTACTTC. The rearrangement links TRBV27 to TRBJ2-7; D tentatively fits TRBD1 or TRBD2 (7 bases each). V lost 8 bases and J lost 4, with 21 bases in between. This CDR3 comprises 15 residues. The germline CDR1 and CDR2 sequences are MNHEY and SMNVEV (reference sequence).

This clonotype was seen a few times. Here the CDR3 reads CSARPGQVVGGYTF. DNA for the CDR3: TGCAGTGCTAGGCCGGGACAAGTTGTCGGTGGCTACACCTTC. The chain is built from TRBV20-1 and TRBJ1-2; tentative D call: TRBD1 (6 bases). The CDR3 is 14 residues long. The V gene lost 3 bases and the J gene lost 7 bases, with 18 bases spanning the gap. Germline CDR1 reads DFQATT; CDR2 reads SNEGSKA (reference sequence).

This clonotype was counted between two and nine times. This chain's CDR3 is CASSPGTRIYNEQFF. CDR3 in DNA: TGTGCCAGCAGCCCGGGAACTAGGATCTACAATGAGCAGTTCTTC. V and J are TRBV6-5 and TRBJ2-1; possibly TRBD2 for D (5 bases). CDR1 is MNHEY and CDR2 is SVGAGI in the germline V gene. The CDR3 extends over 15 amino acids. V dropped 6 bases and J dropped 3 bases, with 15 bases sitting between them.

There are many counts of this clonotype. V and J are TRBV11-1 and TRBJ2-7; D is possibly TRBD2 (5 bases). CDR1 and CDR2 (germline): SGHAT, FQDESV (reference sequence). The CDR3 is 15 amino acids. The V gene lost 5 bases and the J gene lost 2 bases, with 16 bases spanning the gap. The CDR3 spells CASSPNARETYEQYF. CDR3 coding DNA: TGTGCCAGCAGCCCCAATGCTCGGGAAACCTACGAGCAGTACTTC.

In this sample, this clonotype turned up a few times. The J gene is TRBJ1-6, the V gene TRBV9, with 7 bases matching TRBD1. This CDR3 region has 14 residues. In germline, CDR1 is SGDLS, CDR2 YYNGEE. V lost 3 bases, J lost 9 bases, and 6 bases stayed unmatched. CDR3 amino acids: CASSEGQYGSPLHF. The CDR3 DNA reads as TGTGCCAGCAGCGAGGGACAGTATGGTTCACCCCTCCACTTT.

This clonotype was detected ten times or more. V and J are TRBV20-1 and TRBJ1-6; 9 bases agree with TRBD1. Germline values: CDR1 DFQATT, CDR2 SNEGSKA (reference sequence). CDR3 length: 14 residues. V trimming: 3 bases; J trimming: 7 bases; junction bases outside the gene matches: 4. The CDR3 loop reads CSASGDRANSPLHF. In nucleotides, the CDR3 is TGCAGTGCTAGTGGGGACAGGGCAAATTCACCCCTCCACTTT.